The clone carrying this TCR beta chain was detected a few times. Germline CDR1 SGHKS, CDR2 YYEKEE (reference sequence). V gave up 6 bases and J gave up 2 bases, with 15 bases separating them. The CDR3 consists of 15 residues. This sample is drawn from a study of T cells in Graves' hyperthyroidism and ophthalmopathy. Using RNA transcripts as the source, TCR beta CDR3 regions were amplified. TCR CDR3 underwent first-round RT-PCR with the HTBI primer set. One entry per CDR3 protein, called by TCRdb with MiXCR from the multiplex PCR reads. The sample yields 250,000 to 350,000 distinct CDR3 sequences, roughly 17% seen once.

J is TRBJ1-5 and V is TRBV5-5, with D possibly matching TRBD1 (5 bases). The sample taken for sequencing was blood. The sequence derives from a man aged 25-45 years with Graves' hyperthyroidism. The CDR3 bases are TGTGCCAGCACCAGATCCGCCAGGGGCAATCAGCCCCAGCATTTT. This translates into CASTRSARGNQPQHF. The full variable domain, completed using reference TRBV5-5 and TRBJ1-5, is DAGVTQSPTHLIKTRGQQVTLRCSPISGHKSVSWYQQVLGQGPQFIFQYYEKEERGRGNFPDRFSARQFPNYSSELNVNALLLGDSALYLCASTRSARGNQPQHFGDGTRLSIL.